This T cell receptor (beta chain) derives from a study of human thymus T cells. Comment on this clone: Its antigen is undetermined.

This CDR3 has 15 residues. The trim removed 4 bases at V and 4 bases at J, leaving 3 bases unmatched. Germline CDR1 reads MGHRA; CDR2 reads YSYEKL. Profiled with immunoSEQ multiplex PCR; TCRdb holds only in-frame clones, not every one. The sample lists 55,000 to 85,000 clones, around 95% seen once, with 0.034% in the top ten. Whole-study results and caveats: Thymic and blood repertoires appeared to show biased V and J gene usage. Unrelated individuals had highly overlapping thymic repertoires, as reported in related research.

The thymus was resected at corrective cardiac surgery. Donors were healthy Finnish babies undergoing corrective operations for congenital heart defects. The chain employs TRBV4-1 and TRBJ2-1, with 11 bases matching TRBD2. The sequencing sample was made of thymus tissue. The receptor was derived from a girl under two years old with a congenital heart defect but otherwise immunologically healthy. The CDR3 nucleotides are TGCGCCAGCAGCCCCGGGACTAGCGGATACAATGAGCAGTTCTTC. Amino acids: CASSPGTSGYNEQFF.